This T cell receptor (beta chain) was documented in a study of blood T cell repertoires in COVID-19. Categorization into cohorts depended on clinical history that participants reported. The recovered donors of Cohort 3 showed two negative PCRs, clearance, or symptom resolution. Here immunoSEQ multiplex PCR was the method, and the copy in TCRdb shows in-frame clones only, minus some. The sample consists of some 300,000 clones, around 92% of them appearing once. Germline V lookup: CDR1 MGHDK, CDR2 SYGVNS. The V end was cut by 8 bases, the J end by 3 bases, with 16 bases between. This CDR3 contains 14 residues.

The chain carries TRBV25-1 and TRBJ2-5, with D tentatively TRBD1 (5 bases). The sample taken for sequencing was PBMCs or T cells enriched from blood (not recorded which). This sequence was found in a woman aged 25 to 39 who had recovered from COVID-19. This CDR3 reads CASSRAGSKETQYF. CDR3 DNA: TGTGCCAGCTCCAGGGCAGGTTCAAAAGAGACCCAGTACTTC.